These 25 T cell receptor beta chains originate from one sample sequenced in a study of T cells in localized non-small cell lung cancer (dated by TCRdb to 2020 to 2022). Library construction relied on the immunoSEQ multiplex PCR assay. TCRdb holds this immuneACCESS table with in-frame rearrangements only. Some clones are missing; in checked studies, unresolved V genes explain under half, and the rest has no known cause. Here the sample has 45,000 to 55,000 clones; roughly 90% occur a single time. Together, the top ten hold under 20% of the sample. The sequencing used peripheral blood, collected before any cancer treatment. The source is a male donor at least 60 years old with stage III squamous cell lung carcinoma.

The chain employs TRBV10-3 and TRBJ2-7; D is perhaps TRBD2 (5 bases). The germline gives CDR1 ENHRY, CDR2 SYGVKD. The V end was cut by 6 bases, the J end by 5 bases, with 23 bases between. This CDR3 has 16 amino acids. The CDR3 loop is CAISELRGSRFDEQYF. CDR3 in DNA: TGTGCCATCAGCGAGCTTCGGGGTTCTAGGTTTGACGAGCAGTACTTC.

The chain uses TRBV5-4 and TRBJ2-5; D not resolved. Germline CDR1 SGHNT, CDR2 YYREEE (reference sequence). V was clipped by 0 bases and J by 1 base, with 7 bases between them. CDR3 length: 14 amino acids. This chain's CDR3 is CASSLVASQETQYF. CDR3 coding DNA: TGTGCCAGCAGCTTGGTAGCCTCCCAAGAGACCCAGTACTTC.

The gene calls are TRBV19 and TRBJ2-3; 12 bases match TRBD2. The CDR3 totals 16 residues. V trimming: 5 bases; J trimming: 5 bases; junction bases outside the gene matches: 8. Germline assignment: CDR1 LNHDA and CDR2 SQIVND (reference sequence). DNA of the CDR3: TGTGCCAGTAGTCACGGGACTAGCGGGTCGGGAGATACGCAGTATTTT. This codes for CASSHGTSGSGDTQYF.

This clone appeared once. The rearrangement joins TRBV30 to TRBJ1-2, with a possible D match to TRBD1 (5 bases). Trimming shortened V by 2 bases and J by 4 bases, and 14 bases separated the two germline ends. Germline CDR1 and CDR2: GTSNPN and SVGIG (reference sequence). This CDR3 is built from 14 residues. CDR3: CAWSMGLVGYGYTF. CDR3 DNA sequence: TGTGCCTGGAGTATGGGGCTTGTCGGCTATGGCTACACCTTC.

J is TRBJ2-7 and V is TRBV5-1, with 7 bases lining up with TRBD2. The CDR3 sequence is 14 residues long. Germline V gives CDR1 SGHRS, CDR2 YFSETQ. V lost 2 bases to trimming and J lost 4 bases; unmatched junction nucleotides: 6. The CDR3 region has the DNA TGCGCCAGCAGCTTCCCTAGCGGAACTTACGAGCAGTACTTC. Protein product: CASSFPSGTYEQYF. The full variable domain, in which reference TRBV5-1 and TRBJ2-7 provide the parts outside the CDR3, is KAGVTQTPRYLIKTRGQQVTLSCSPISGHRSVSWYQQTPGQGLQFLFEYFSETQRNKGNFPGRFSGRQFSNSRSEMNVSTLELGDSALYLCASSFPSGTYEQYFGPGTRLTVT.

CDR3 in DNA: TGTGCCTGGGATGGACAGACCTACGAGCAGTACTTC. Its protein is CAWDGQTYEQYF. The chain carries TRBV30 and TRBJ2-7, with a tentative D call TRBD1 (6 bases). V was trimmed by 5 bases and J by 2 bases, leaving 10 bases between them. Germline CDR1 and CDR2: GTSNPN and SVGIG (reference sequence). The CDR3 contains 12 residues. Supplemented by reference TRBV30 and TRBJ2-7, the full variable domain reads SQTIHQWPATLVQPVGSPLSLECTVEGTSNPNLYWYRQAAGRGLQLLFYSVGIGQISSEVPQNLSASRPQDRQFILSSKKLLLSDSGFYLCAWDGQTYEQYFGPGTRLTVT.

The V and J genes are TRBV25-1 and TRBJ2-1; maybe TRBD2 (6 bases). This CDR3 is 14 amino acids long. V was cut by 2 bases and J by 4 bases, with 9 bases left in between. CDR1 is MGHDK and CDR2 is SYGVNS in the germline V gene. CDR3 DNA: TGTGCCAGCAGTGAAACGGGAGTTTACAATGAGCAGTTCTTC. Protein product: CASSETGVYNEQFF.

The chain joins TRBV7-2 to TRBJ2-2; 7 bases align to TRBD1. Trimming removed 0 bases from V and 3 bases from J; junction bases left unmatched: 4. The CDR3 has 16 residues. CDR1 SGHTA and CDR2 FQGNSA come from the germline V gene. The CDR3 nucleotides are TGTGCCAGCAGCTTAGCGCCACAGGGGTACACCGGGGAGCTGTTTTTT. Translating it yields CASSLAPQGYTGELFF. The whole variable domain, remainder taken from reference TRBV7-2 and TRBJ2-2, is GAGVSQSPSNKVTEKGKDVELRCDPISGHTALYWYRQSLGQGLEFLIYFQGNSAPDKSGLPSDRFSAERTGGSVSTLTIQRTQQEDSAVYLCASSLAPQGYTGELFFGEGSRLTVL.

V and J are TRBV9 and TRBJ2-7; D is perhaps TRBD2 (5 bases). CDR3 length equals 16 residues. V lost 4 bases to trimming and J lost 1 base, with 18 bases between them. CDR1 is SGDLS, CDR2 YYNGEE, per germline. This CDR3 is CASSPHVGAASYEQYF. The CDR3 coding sequence is TGTGCCAGCAGCCCCCACGTCGGAGCGGCTTCCTACGAGCAGTACTTC.

This chain links TRBV11-2 with TRBJ2-3, with 8 bases lining up with TRBD1. The junction had 4 bases not matched to a gene; V was cut back by 3 bases and J by 2 bases. Germline assignment: CDR1 SGHAT and CDR2 FQNNGV. The CDR3 consists of 15 residues. CDR3 sequence: CASSFGQGYTDTQYF. CDR3 nucleotides: TGTGCCAGCAGCTTCGGACAGGGCTACACAGATACGCAGTATTTT.

The chain carries TRBV10-3 and TRBJ1-1; D is unclear. Germline CDR1 ENHRY, CDR2 SYGVKD. Trimming stripped 5 bases from V and 1 base from J, with 11 bases between. This CDR3 has 14 residues. The CDR3, as DNA: TGTGCCATCAGTAAACAGAAGGGGAACACTGAAGCTTTCTTT. This gives the protein CAISKQKGNTEAFF.

This clone was seen a few times. This chain uses TRBV6-5 with TRBJ1-1; D uncertain. The V end was cut by 2 bases, the J end by 8 bases, with 6 bases between. The CDR3 is 11 amino acids. Germline values: CDR1 MNHEY, CDR2 SVGAGI. CDR3 region: CASSYEGEAFF. The CDR3 nucleotides read TGTGCCAGCAGTTACGAAGGCGAAGCTTTCTTT.

Here the CDR3 DNA reads TGTGCCAGCAGCTTAGAGGCTAGCGGGAGTGTAGATGAGCAGTTCTTC. Protein product: CASSLEASGSVDEQFF. The chain has TRBV7-9 and TRBJ2-1; 10 nucleotides agree with TRBD2. CDR1 and CDR2 (germline): SEHNR, FQNEAQ (reference sequence). V was pared by 1 base and J by 8 bases, with 8 bases of the junction left unmatched. This CDR3 is 16 amino acids long.

The gene calls are TRBV6-4 and TRBJ2-7; 7 bases agree with TRBD1. The CDR3 is 15 amino acids. Per germline, CDR1 MRHNA and CDR2 SNTAGT. The V segment lost 6 bases and the J segment 0 bases; nucleotides outside the gene matches: 8. CDR3 in amino acids: CASSPEGTASYEQYF. DNA of the CDR3: TGTGCCAGCAGCCCCGAGGGGACAGCCTCCTACGAGCAGTACTTC.

This clone was observed a few times. The V call is TRBV5-1, the J call TRBJ1-1; D is unresolved. Per the germline V gene, CDR1 is SGHRS and CDR2 is YFSETQ. The V gene lost 2 bases and the J gene lost 4 bases, with 12 bases spanning the gap. CDR3 length: 14 residues. CDR3 nucleotide sequence: TGCGCCAGCAGCTTCTCGGGAGTGGGCACTGAAGCTTTCTTT. Protein product: CASSFSGVGTEAFF. The full variable domain, its missing parts supplied by reference TRBV5-1 and TRBJ1-1, is KAGVTQTPRYLIKTRGQQVTLSCSPISGHRSVSWYQQTPGQGLQFLFEYFSETQRNKGNFPGRFSGRQFSNSRSEMNVSTLELGDSALYLCASSFSGVGTEAFFGQGTRLTVV.

This clone has more than one count but fewer than ten. V and J are TRBV14 and TRBJ1-1; D is unclear. CDR1 is SGHDN, CDR2 FVKESK, per germline. The V end was cut by 0 bases, the J end by 9 bases, with 11 bases between. The CDR3 extends over 13 amino acids. CDR3 nucleotide sequence: TGTGCCAGCAGCCAAGATCTGGAAGGGAAAGCTTTCTTT. Translation gives CASSQDLEGKAFF. The full variable domain, with the rest looked up from reference TRBV14 and TRBJ1-1, is EAGVTQFPSHSVIEKGQTVTLRCDPISGHDNLYWYRRVMGKEIKFLLHFVKESKQDESGMPNNRFLAERTGGTYSTLKVQPAELEDSGVYFCASSQDLEGKAFFGQGTRLTVV.

V usage is TRBV19 and J usage is TRBJ1-1, with D possibly being TRBD1 (6 bases). Trimming removed 3 bases at V and 8 bases at J, with 16 bases between. CDR3 length: 14 residues. The germline V gene encodes CDR1 LNHDA and CDR2 SQIVND (reference sequence). Here the CDR3 reads CASSIRGGRPEAFF. The DNA of the CDR3 is TGTGCCAGTAGTATCCGGGGGGGGCGACCCGAAGCTTTCTTT.

This clone appeared a few times. The V call is TRBV6-5, the J call TRBJ1-2; 7 nucleotides match TRBD1. The CDR3 runs to 14 residues. V lost 3 bases, J lost 4 bases, and 5 bases stayed unmatched. Germline V gene data show CDR1 as MNHEY and CDR2 as SVGAGI. Here the CDR3 reads CASSYRDSLYGYTF. CDR3 DNA: TGTGCCAGCAGTTATCGGGACAGCCTCTATGGCTACACCTTC.

This sequence joins TRBV14 and TRBJ1-2; D is ambiguous. This CDR3 is built from 16 residues. V was clipped by 4 bases and J by 1 base, with 16 bases between them. The germline V gene has CDR1 SGHDN and CDR2 FVKESK. In DNA form, the CDR3 reads TGTGCCAGCAGCCTCCGTGGAGGCGGCGGTAACTATGGCTACACCTTC. This sequence encodes CASSLRGGGGNYGYTF.

The chain links TRBV2 to TRBJ1-3; TRBD1 might be the D (5 bases). Germline V lookup: CDR1 SNHLY, CDR2 FYNNEI. The CDR3 is 14 residues long. The V end lost 2 bases, the J end lost 10 bases, and 15 bases lay between the germline ends. CDR3 loop: CASSEQGPTRTIYF. DNA of the CDR3: TGTGCCAGCAGTGAACAGGGTCCGACGAGGACCATATATTTT.

The V gene is TRBV7-2, the J gene TRBJ2-5, with D perhaps matching TRBD1 or TRBD2 (5 bases each). Germline CDR1 and CDR2: SGHTA and FQGNSA. V lost 1 base and J 5 bases, leaving 11 bases between the germline ends. CDR3 length equals 14 residues. The CDR3 DNA sequence: TGTGCCAGCAGCTTAGACGGCTGGGGGGAGACCCAGTACTTC. Its protein product is CASSLDGWGETQYF. The complete variable domain, with remaining parts taken from reference TRBV7-2 and TRBJ2-5, reads GAGVSQSPSNKVTEKGKDVELRCDPISGHTALYWYRQSLGQGLEFLIYFQGNSAPDKSGLPSDRFSAERTGGSVSTLTIQRTQQEDSAVYLCASSLDGWGETQYFGPGTRLLVL.

The gene calls are TRBV2 and TRBJ2-1, with D perhaps matching TRBD2 (6 bases). V was pared by 8 bases and J by 2 bases, with 19 bases between. CDR1 and CDR2 (germline): SNHLY, FYNNEI. The CDR3 loop spans 16 amino acids. The CDR3 region is CASGGSVVLTYNEQFF. Written as DNA, the CDR3 is TGTGCCAGCGGGGGGTCGGTAGTGTTAACCTACAATGAGCAGTTCTTC.

This clone is medium-sized in the sample. J is TRBJ2-1 and V is TRBV10-2; D may be TRBD1 (8 bases). This CDR3 comprises 14 residues. CDR1 and CDR2 from the germline V gene are WSHSY and SAAADI. V lost 6 bases to trimming and J lost 8 bases, with 17 bases between them. CDR3 bases: TGCGCCAGCAGACCGACAGGGGCGGGGGATGAGCAGTTCTTC. This sequence encodes CASRPTGAGDEQFF.

Of note for this clone: Other DNA sequences in this specimen translate into the identical CDR3. The CDR3 DNA reads as TGTGCCAGCAGCTTCTCCGGGGCCAACGTCCTGACTTTC. Its protein product is CASSFSGANVLTF. The J gene is TRBJ2-6, the V gene TRBV5-4; D unresolved. The CDR3 extends over 13 amino acids. Trimming stripped 2 bases from V and 4 bases from J, with 4 bases between. Germline assignment: CDR1 SGHNT and CDR2 YYREEE (reference sequence).

This chain uses TRBV5-6 with TRBJ1-1; D ambiguous. V was clipped by 0 bases and J by 7 bases, with 13 bases between them. Germline-derived CDR1 and CDR2 are SGHDT and YYEEEE. The CDR3 is 14 residues long. The CDR3 DNA is TGTGCCAGCAGCTTGGGGGGTCGGCCCGATGAAGCTTTCTTT. This gives the protein CASSLGGRPDEAFF.